These T cell receptor beta chains were read from a single sample in a study of TIL therapy for anti-PD-1-resistant metastatic lung cancer. The method was immunoSEQ multiplex PCR; TCRdb's version includes in-frame clones alone and lacks a portion of them. The sample holds 13,000 or so clones, about three fifths seen once. Material: tumor tissue, obtained at baseline. The source is a woman aged 25 to 80 with non-small cell lung cancer. Each CDR3 is given without its conserved first and last residue. Each record gives: J gene, V gene, clone size, CDR3 protein. Where a row states a size, it is once, few, many or the class of an expanded clone; other rows omit it.

TRBJ2-3	TRBV7-3	NA	ASSFQSPDTQY
TRBJ2-5	TRBV19	few	ASSITGSGETQY
TRBJ2-3	TRBV5-1	NA	ASSWTSVSTDTQY
TRBJ2-5	TRBV10-3	NA	AISEVVQGGRETQY
TRBJ1-1	TRBV11-2	NA	ASSSGRGSAF
TRBJ1-5	TRBV4-1	medium-sized	ASSQEDRANQPQH
TRBJ1-2	TRBV27	NA	ASSFKPTGTGGYT
TRBJ1-6	TRBV6-6	NA	ASSYEGPYNSPLH
TRBJ2-1	TRBV6-6	NA	ASSYSGLAGYNEQF
TRBJ2-1	TRBV5-1	few	ASSLSTGGNEQF
TRBJ2-6	TRBV2	NA	ASTGSGANVLT
TRBJ2-5	TRBV7-9	NA	ATRSIAETQY
TRBJ1-4	TRBV27	NA	ASSRDRGDEKLF
TRBJ1-1	TRBV30	NA	AWSRVSTEAF
TRBJ1-2	TRBV15	NA	ATSRDLVGMGYGYT
TRBJ2-3	TRBV7-8	NA	ASSLAGSGESTDTQY
TRBJ2-5	TRBV2	once	ASSAETSGGIGEETQY
TRBJ2-4	TRBV19	few	ASSTWTSGRREAVKNIQY
TRBJ2-1	TRBV10-3	NA	AISESRTSGNEQF
TRBJ2-7	TRBV21-1	few	ASSPRDRGFYEQY
TRBJ1-1	TRBV2	NA	ASTRDSQNTEAF
TRBJ1-5	TRBV5-1	NA	ASSLGSWGVCNQPQH
TRBJ2-3	TRBV9	NA	ASSVVGGAIGTDTQY
TRBJ2-2	TRBV27	NA	ASSLRQATGELF
TRBJ1-2	TRBV10-3	NA	ATGQGSSGYT
TRBJ1-6	TRBV6-1	NA	ASSGGWPLNSPLH
TRBJ2-7	TRBV28	NA	ASSLSEQNYEQY
TRBJ2-2	TRBV27	NA	ASSYSQGGAGELF
TRBJ2-2	TRBV9	NA	ASSVPRQGMNTGELF
TRBJ1-1	TRBV20-1	NA	SSQDGGEAF
TRBJ1-1	TRBV5-1	once	ASSFLGDTEAF
TRBJ2-2	TRBV6-5	NA	ASSPVLGVTGELF
TRBJ2-3	TRBV19	NA	ASSRAGSTDTQY
TRBJ1-5	TRBV5-1	few	ASSPGGSGQPQH
TRBJ1-1	TRBV2	NA	ASSVSGYEAF
TRBJ1-2	TRBV27	NA	ASRTTGHGYT
TRBJ2-2	TRBV11-3	NA	ASSLSPASGELF
TRBJ1-2	TRBV5-4	NA	ASSLVRTGDGYT
TRBJ2-2	TRBV2	NA	ASTLQWGAGELF
TRBJ1-5	TRBV6-5	NA	ASSYSSVQPQH
TRBJ1-4	TRBV30	NA	AWSVEFGKTNEKLF
TRBJ2-7	TRBV6-6	NA	ASREGTSGYEQY
TRBJ1-2	TRBV9	few	ASSGDGYGYT
TRBJ2-7	TRBV29-1	NA	SVEEVVAGGEQY
TRBJ2-2	TRBV14	medium-sized	ASSQVGQDGELF
TRBJ1-3	TRBV6-5	NA	ASSLPGNTIY